This T cell receptor beta chain came from a study of T-cell reconstitution after alpha-beta-depleted transplantation in children. Study-level points and caveats: Alpha-beta T cells about two months after transplant reportedly derived from several hundred expanded graft clones. Counts and diversity of T cells one year after transplant came mostly from newly produced T cells.

This clonotype turned up a few times. Its target is unknown. It was with unique molecular identifiers that the TCRbeta library was prepared. TCRdb analysed the PCR reads with MiXCR anew, one entry per CDR3 protein. Here the sample spans 200,000 to 300,000 distinct CDR3 sequences, under 30% being singletons. The source material was PBMCs, mostly from graft donor cells, sampled 360 days after TCRalphabeta/CD19-depleted stem cell transplant. The receptor comes from a female patient aged 2-15 years who had a stem cell transplant for congenital amegakaryocytic thrombocytopenia, so the T cells may come from the graft donor.

As DNA, the CDR3 is TGCAGTGCTACCGTCATGGGGCGCGGGAGTTTGGAGACCCAGTACTTC. Translation gives CSATVMGRGSLETQYF. The rearrangement joins TRBV20-1 to TRBJ2-5, with 7 bases identical to TRBD2. The germline V gene encodes CDR1 DFQATT and CDR2 SNEGSKA (reference sequence). With 4 bases clipped from V and 5 bases from J, the junction kept 16 bases outside the gene matches. CDR3 length: 16 amino acids.